These T cell receptor beta chains were read from a single sample in a study of blood T cells in healthy people across ages. TCRdb re-derived calls from the 5' RACE reads in MiXCR, one entry per CDR3 protein. The sample lists roughly 680,000 distinct CDR3 sequences; roughly half were seen once. The sample consisted of blood. These TCRs come from an elderly woman in good health. Each CDR3 is given with its conserved first and last residue. A D gene is named only where the DNA matches it firmly. The size field is filled for only some rows; it gives once, few, many or a size class.

clone size	D gene	V gene	J gene	CDR3 DNA	CDR3 protein
-	-	TRBV9	TRBJ2-1	TGTGCCAGCAGCGCCTGGACAGCCGAGGGAGAGCAGTTCTTC	CASSAWTAEGEQFF
-	-	TRBV4-1	TRBJ2-7	TGCGCCAGCAGCCAAAGGAGAGAGCAGTACTTC	CASSQRREQYF
-	-	TRBV12-3/TRBV12-4	TRBJ1-1	TGTGCCAGCAGTTTCTGGGCGGACAACACTGAAGCTTTCTTT	CASSFWADNTEAFF
-	-	TRBV29-1	TRBJ2-1	TGCAGCGGCCAGAGCTCCTACAATGAGCAGTTCTTC	CSGQSSYNEQFF
-	-	TRBV6-5	TRBJ2-6	TGTGCCAGCAGTTACTATGGGAGATCTGGGGCCAACGTCCTGACTTTC	CASSYYGRSGANVLTF
-	-	TRBV4-3	TRBJ1-1	TGCGCCAGCAGCCAAGAAGGGGACACTGAAGCTTTCTTT	CASSQEGDTEAFF
-	-	TRBV12-3/TRBV12-4	TRBJ1-2	TGTGCCAGCAGTTTAGGGGGTGTGTTTTATGGCTACACCTTC	CASSLGGVFYGYTF
-	TRBD2	TRBV9	TRBJ2-3	TGTGCCAGCAGCGTAAATAGCGGGGACAGCACAGATACGCAGTATTTT	CASSVNSGDSTDTQYF
-	TRBD2	TRBV29-1	TRBJ2-7	TGCAGCGTTGAGACCCCCCCTAGCGGGAGGTACTCCTACGAGCAGTGCTTC	CSVETPPSGRYSYEQCF
-	-	TRBV7-2	TRBJ2-7	TGTGCCAGCAGCTTAGTTCGCGACCAATCCTACGAGCAGTACTTC	CASSLVRDQSYEQYF
-	TRBD1	TRBV10-3	TRBJ2-2	TGTGCCACCATGACAGGGGTCCCCGGGGAGCTGTTTTTT	CATMTGVPGELFF
few	TRBD2	TRBV20-1	TRBJ2-3	TGCAGTGCTGACGGACTAGCGGGAAACACAGATACGCAGTATTTT	CSADGLAGNTDTQYF
once	-	TRBV10-3	TRBJ2-5	TGTGCCATCAGGCGGGAACATGAGACCCAGTACTTC	CAIRREHETQYF
-	-	TRBV6-6	TRBJ2-5	TGTGCCAGCAGTTACCTCCGGTCCGGAGAGACCCAGTACTTC	CASSYLRSGETQYF
few	TRBD2	TRBV2	TRBJ2-3	TGTGCCAGCAGTGAAGAGGCGGGGGGGACAGATACGCAGTATTTT	CASSEEAGGTDTQYF
many	-	TRBV20-1	TRBJ2-1	TGCAGTGCTTCCCTTCCGCGGGCCGGCTCCTACAATGAGCAGTTCTTC	CSASLPRAGSYNEQFF
many	-	TRBV25-1	TRBJ1-2	TGTGCCAGCAGTGCCCTTAAAGGGGATGGCTACACCTTC	CASSALKGDGYTF
few	TRBD1	TRBV29-1	TRBJ2-7	TGCAGCGTTGATTTGAGCTGGACAGGGCGCTACGAGCAGTACTTC	CSVDLSWTGRYEQYF
many	-	TRBV12-3/TRBV12-4	TRBJ2-7	TGTGCCAGCAGTTTTGGACGTTCCTACGAGCAGTACTTC	CASSFGRSYEQYF
-	TRBD1	TRBV20-1	TRBJ2-1	TGCGCCGCGATGACAGGGCTTGAGCAGTTCTTC	CAAMTGLEQFF
many	-	TRBV7-9	TRBJ2-1	TGTGCCAGCAGCTTAGATAGGGTTGTCCACAATGAGCAGTTCTTC	CASSLDRVVHNEQFF
-	TRBD2	TRBV20-1	TRBJ2-7	TGCAGTGCGATCACTAGCGGGGGGACCTACGAGCAGTACTTC	CSAITSGGTYEQYF
many	-	TRBV18	TRBJ2-7	TGTGCCAGCTCCCCCGGAAGGGGCTACGAGCAGTACTTC	CASSPGRGYEQYF
many	-	TRBV6-1	TRBJ2-1	TGTGCCAGCAGATCTGGGGCCCAGGGCAATGAGCAGTTCTTC	CASRSGAQGNEQFF
many	TRBD2	TRBV20-1	TRBJ2-1	TGCAGTGCTAGGGCAGGCCCTAGCGGGAGAAACAATGAGCAGTTCTTC	CSARAGPSGRNNEQFF
-	-	TRBV25-1	TRBJ2-7	TGTGCCAGCAGTGAACCCGGGTACAATGAGCAGTACTTC	CASSEPGYNEQYF
-	TRBD1	TRBV7-2	TRBJ2-3	TGTGCCAGCAGCTTACAACAGGGGACAGATACGCAGTATTTT	CASSLQQGTDTQYF
many	-	TRBV5-1	TRBJ2-3	TGCGCCAGCAACTCGGGGCAGGGTAGCACAGATACGCAGTATTTT	CASNSGQGSTDTQYF
-	-	TRBV5-1	TRBJ2-7	TGCGCCAGCAGCTGGGGGACCAACGAGCAGTACTTC	CASSWGTNEQYF
many	-	TRBV2	TRBJ2-3	TGTGCCAGCAGCGTGACTGGCATTGGGGATACGCAGTATTTT	CASSVTGIGDTQYF
-	-	TRBV20-1	TRBJ1-1	TGCAGTGCTAGTTTCGTTGAAGCTTTCTTT	CSASFVEAFF
-	-	TRBV2	TRBJ2-3	TGTGCCAGCAACCAAGTAAATACGCAGTATTTT	CASNQVNTQYF
few	TRBD1	TRBV5-1	TRBJ1-1	TGCGCCAGCACCGATACAGGGGGAACTGAAGCTTTCTTT	CASTDTGGTEAFF
many	TRBD1	TRBV10-3	TRBJ2-7	TGTGCCATCACCCCTCTCCTACCGGGACAGGGCGGCGAGCAGTACTTC	CAITPLLPGQGGEQYF
few	-	TRBV7-9	TRBJ2-2	TGTGCCAGCAGGTCCGCAGGGACTTCTACCGGGGAGCTGTTTTTT	CASRSAGTSTGELFF
few	-	TRBV7-2	TRBJ2-2	TGTGCCAGCAGCTTAGGAGACGGGAGGAACACCGGGGAGCTGTTTTTT	CASSLGDGRNTGELFF
many	-	TRBV6-6	TRBJ2-3	TGTGCCAGCAGAGTAGCGGGCACAGATACGCAGTATTTT	CASRVAGTDTQYF
many	TRBD1	TRBV25-1	TRBJ1-2	TGTGCCAGCAGTGAATCAGAGCCGGGACAGGGAGGCTATGGCTACACCTTC	CASSESEPGQGGYGYTF
-	TRBD2	TRBV11-2	TRBJ2-2	TGTGCCAGCAGCGCGGGGGGTAACACCGGGGAGCTGTTTTTT	CASSAGGNTGELFF
-	-	TRBV6-2/TRBV6-3	TRBJ2-3	TGTGCCAGCAGATACTTCTTGAGACCAGATACGCAGTATTTT	CASRYFLRPDTQYF
once	TRBD2	TRBV6-4	TRBJ2-1	TGTGCCAGCAGTGACTCGGCTAGCGGTGATACCAATGAGCAGTTCTTC	CASSDSASGDTNEQFF
-	TRBD2	TRBV20-1	TRBJ2-3	TGCAGTGCCCCCTTAGCTAAAGGACTAGCGGGAGTCGGAACAGATACGCAGTATTTT	CSAPLAKGLAGVGTDTQYF
many	-	TRBV4-1	TRBJ2-6	TGCGCCAGCAGCCAAGATTGGGCACGAACTTCTGGGGCCAACGTCCTGACTTTC	CASSQDWARTSGANVLTF
-	-	TRBV7-2	TRBJ2-2	TGTGCCAGCAGCTCCCCTAGCGTTCCCGGGGAGCTGTTTTTT	CASSSPSVPGELFF
many	-	TRBV28	TRBJ2-3	TGTGCCACCCGGGGAAATACAGATACGCAGTATTTT	CATRGNTDTQYF
-	TRBD2	TRBV7-2	TRBJ2-1	TGTGCCAGCAGCTTAGTGGGGACTAGCGGGTCGGGTGAGCAGTTCTTC	CASSLVGTSGSGEQFF